These 31 T cell receptor beta chains share one sample of origin, sequenced in a study of blood T cells in healthy people across ages. Alongside a J-beta primer mix, a sample-barcoded 5' primer served in a second PCR lasting about 7 to 11 cycles. TCRdb redid the calling of the 5' RACE reads with MiXCR, one entry per CDR3 protein. The repertoire holds approximately 580,000 distinct CDR3 sequences, under 30% seen once, with 7.5% to 9% in the top ten. These sequences were also reported in another study, on T cells of mothers and their children.

Sequences were obtained from blood. The receptor set was obtained from a boy between 5 and 17 years old in good health.

The chain employs TRBV2 and TRBJ2-7, with 12 positions matching TRBD1. CDR3 size: 14 residues. V lost 6 bases to trimming and J lost 4 bases; unmatched junction nucleotides: 4. The germline V gene encodes CDR1 SNHLY and CDR2 FYNNEI. CDR3 nucleotides: TGTGCCAGCAGGAGGGGACAGGGGGCTTACGAGCAGTACTTC. Residues: CASRRGQGAYEQYF.

This clonotype was seen a handful of times. The V and J genes are TRBV2 and TRBJ2-2; D possibly corresponds to TRBD1 (6 bases). CDR3 length: 15 residues. With 6 bases removed from V and 5 bases from J, the gap between germline ends came to 16 bases. Germline V gives CDR1 SNHLY, CDR2 FYNNEI. DNA of the CDR3: TGTGCCAGCAGAACAGGGTTTGTAGGGACCGGGGAGCTGTTTTTT. It codes for CASRTGFVGTGELFF.

This clonotype was detected only a few times. This rearrangement joins TRBV6-5 to TRBJ1-2, with 7 bases matching TRBD1. This CDR3 is 15 amino acids long. V lost 0 bases to trimming and J lost 4 bases; unmatched junction nucleotides: 5. The germline V gene has CDR1 MNHEY and CDR2 SVGAGI. CDR3 in amino acids: CASSYSTGNPYGYTF. Written as DNA, the CDR3 is TGTGCCAGCAGTTACTCGACAGGGAACCCCTATGGCTACACCTTC.

The V gene is TRBV4-1, the J gene TRBJ1-1; no clear D gene. The CDR3 extends over 15 amino acids. Per the germline V gene, CDR1 is MGHRA and CDR2 is YSYEKL. With 1 base removed from V and 2 bases from J, the gap between germline ends came to 11 bases. CDR3 nucleotides: TGCGCCAGCAGCCAAGTAGCGGGTCGTAACACTGAAGCTTTCTTT. This gives the protein CASSQVAGRNTEAFF.

The V gene is TRBV20-1, the J gene TRBJ2-5; D perhaps matches TRBD2 (5 bases). CDR3 length: 14 residues. Germline V gene lookup returns CDR1 DFQATT and CDR2 SNEGSKA (reference sequence). Trimming took 3 bases from V and 7 from J, leaving 18 bases between them. The CDR3 here is CSARDSLVSRTQYF. The CDR3, as DNA: TGCAGTGCTAGGGACTCCTTAGTATCTAGGACCCAGTACTTC.

The chain uses TRBV12-3 or TRBV12-4 and TRBJ2-3, with 7 bases matching TRBD2. The CDR3 totals 13 residues. Trimming at V came to 7 bases and at J to 1 base, leaving 2 bases not matched to a gene. DNA for the CDR3: TGTGCCAGCACCCGGGGGGGCACAGATACGCAGTATTTT. Encoded protein: CASTRGGTDTQYF.

This chain joins TRBV6-5 and TRBJ2-5; D is uncertain. The germline CDR1 and CDR2 sequences are MNHEY and SVGAGI. The V gene lost 0 bases and the J gene lost 5 bases, with 7 bases spanning the gap. The CDR3 runs 13 residues. This CDR3 reads CASSYSFSETQYF. Here the CDR3 DNA reads TGTGCCAGCAGTTACTCGTTTAGCGAGACCCAGTACTTC.

There are a few counts of this clonotype. The V and J genes are TRBV6-6 and TRBJ1-1, with 11 positions matching TRBD1. J lost 0 bases, V lost 0 bases, and 3 bases had no gene match. CDR3 size: 17 residues. In germline, CDR1 is MNHNY, CDR2 SVGAGI (reference sequence). DNA of the CDR3: TGTGCCAGCAGTTACTCAGGACAGGGGGCCATGAACACTGAAGCTTTCTTT. Its translation is CASSYSGQGAMNTEAFF.

In regard to this clonotype: No conserved phenylalanine or tryptophan ends this CDR3, so it is likely a read error. CDR3 loop: CASSLGTSGQETQYL. The CDR3 bases are TGTGCCAGCAGCTTAGGGACTAGCGGCCAAGAGACCCAGTACCTC. The chain uses TRBV7-9 and TRBJ2-5, with 10 bases identical to TRBD2. The J segment lost 1 base and the V segment lost 1 base, leaving 0 bases of the junction unmatched. Germline V gives CDR1 SEHNR, CDR2 FQNEAQ (reference sequence). CDR3 length: 15 residues.

The genes are TRBV11-2 and TRBJ2-7; TRBD2 is a possible D gene (6 bases). This CDR3 is built from 15 residues. V lost 2 bases and J lost 0, with 11 bases in between. Germline assignment: CDR1 SGHAT and CDR2 FQNNGV. The CDR3 DNA reads as TGTGCCAGCAGCTTATATCGGGGGAGCTCCTACGAGCAGTACTTC. Translation gives CASSLYRGSSYEQYF. The complete variable domain, with remaining parts taken from reference TRBV11-2 and TRBJ2-7, reads EAGVAQSPRYKIIEKRQSVAFWCNPISGHATLYWYQQILGQGPKLLIQFQNNGVVDDSQLPKDRFSAERLKGVDSTLKIQPAKLEDSAVYLCASSLYRGSSYEQYFGPGTRLTVT.

This clonotype was picked up a small number of times. This sequence joins TRBV6-2 or TRBV6-3 and TRBJ2-3; D perhaps matches TRBD2 (5 bases). Deletions cut 7 bases from V and 8 bases from J, with 10 bases between. The CDR3 is made up of 11 amino acids. Germline loops: CDR1 MNHEY, CDR2 SVGEGT. The CDR3 here is CASTKGGTQYF. The CDR3 region has the DNA TGTGCCAGCACCAAAGGAGGTACGCAGTATTTT.

The chain carries TRBV20-1 and TRBJ2-3; possibly TRBD2 for D (6 bases). This CDR3 contains 14 residues. Trimming took 6 bases from V and 0 from J, leaving 13 bases between them. CDR1 DFQATT and CDR2 SNEGSKA come from the germline V gene (reference sequence). DNA of the CDR3: TGCAGTGCGAGCGGGCTAGCTAGCACAGATACGCAGTATTTT. Its translation: CSASGLASTDTQYF.

This clonotype was seen more than once but under ten times. This chain joins TRBV20-1 and TRBJ1-1; no firm D call. Looked up from germline, CDR1 is DFQATT and CDR2 is SNEGSKA (reference sequence). The CDR3 spans 15 residues. V was pared by 0 bases and J by 0 bases, with 11 bases between. CDR3 DNA sequence: TGCAGTGCTAGAGATCGGTACAGATTGAACACTGAAGCTTTCTTT. Translation gives CSARDRYRLNTEAFF.

This clonotype has just a few counts. The chain uses TRBV7-2 and TRBJ1-2; possible D gene TRBD1, 6 bases. CDR1 and CDR2 (germline): SGHTA, FQGNSA. V lost 11 bases and J 2 bases, leaving 15 bases between the germline ends. CDR3 length: 13 residues. The CDR3 spells CADGDTVNYGYTF. The CDR3 region has the DNA TGTGCCGACGGGGACACAGTAAACTATGGCTACACCTTC.

V usage is TRBV18 and J usage is TRBJ2-1; 9 bases agree with TRBD1. V was clipped by 2 bases and J by 5 bases; unmatched bases: 7. CDR1 is KGHSH, CDR2 LQKENI, per germline. The CDR3 has 16 amino acids. The CDR3 coding sequence is TGTGCCAGCTCACCAGCCGGGACAGGGATCAACAATGAGCAGTTCTTC. Its protein is CASSPAGTGINNEQFF.

This clonotype was counted a single time. A junction boundary mismatches the germline segment, possibly from a read error. V is TRBV20-1 and J is TRBJ1-4, with 7 bases fitting TRBD1. Germline loops: CDR1 DFQATT, CDR2 SNEGSKA (reference sequence). The CDR3 has 15 amino acids. The CDR3 loop reads CSAGDAGGPREKLFF. The CDR3, as DNA: TGCAGTGCTGGAGATGCAGGGGGGCCTAGGGAAAAACTGTTTTTT.

This clonotype has just a few counts. This chain links TRBV6-5 with TRBJ2-1; 7 bases agree with TRBD2. Trimming removed 0 bases from V and 0 bases from J; junction bases left unmatched: 8. There are 18 residues in the CDR3. The germline CDR1 and CDR2 sequences are MNHEY and SVGAGI. CDR3 DNA: TGTGCCAGCAGTTACTCGAAGCGGGAAAGTTTCTCCTACAATGAGCAGTTCTTC. Residues: CASSYSKRESFSYNEQFF.

This clonotype was found a few times. The rearrangement links TRBV29-1 to TRBJ2-5, with D tentatively TRBD1 (5 bases). The J call may be mistaken, given a closer DNA end match to TRBJ2-1. Germline assignment: CDR1 SQVTM and CDR2 ANQGSEA. CDR3 length: 14 amino acids. The CDR3 DNA sequence: TGCAGCGTTGAAGTTCCGCCAGGGCACAATGAGCAGTTCTTC. Translating gives CSVEVPPGHNEQFF.

Comment on this clonotype: One end of the junction does not line up with germline, which may come from a read error. V is TRBV5-1 and J is TRBJ2-5, with 10 bases that match TRBD1. Germline values: CDR1 SGHRS, CDR2 YFSETQ. The CDR3 consists of 16 residues. CDR3 DNA: TGCGCCAGCCGCTTGTGGGACAGGGGAACCCAAGAGACCCAGTACTTC. It translates to CASRLWDRGTQETQYF.

This clonotype was counted many times. This chain connects TRBV12-3 or TRBV12-4 to TRBJ2-7; D is uncertain. Trimming took off 5 bases at V and 3 bases at J, with 11 bases between the two ends. This CDR3 spans 13 amino acids. The CDR3 DNA sequence: TGTGCCAGCAGTCTGGGATCTGACTACGAGCAGTACTTC. Its protein product is CASSLGSDYEQYF.

The table lists this clonotype with a few counts. This rearrangement joins TRBV3-1 to TRBJ1-4, with 9 positions matching TRBD1. Trimming cost V 6 bases and J 3 bases; bases outside gene matches: 5. The CDR3 spans 15 residues. Germline V lookup: CDR1 LGHDT, CDR2 YNNKEL (reference sequence). In DNA form, the CDR3 reads TGTGCCAGCAGATCGGGGACAGGGTCTAATGAAAAACTGTTTTTT. Its translation: CASRSGTGSNEKLFF.

The CDR3: CASSLDWSSYEQYF. The DNA of the CDR3 is TGCGCCAGCAGCCTGGACTGGTCCTCCTACGAGCAGTACTTC. The chain joins TRBV5-1 to TRBJ2-7; the D gene is possibly TRBD2 (5 bases). Trimming stripped 4 bases from V and 0 bases from J, with 11 bases between. The germline gives CDR1 SGHRS, CDR2 YFSETQ. The CDR3 length is 14 residues.

This clonotype was observed a single time. The V and J genes are TRBV7-9 and TRBJ2-2; D gene ambiguous. The CDR3 covers 14 residues. From germline, CDR1 is SEHNR and CDR2 FQNEAQ (reference sequence). The V end was cut by 2 bases, the J end by 4 bases, with 8 bases between. This chain's CDR3 is CASSLLKSTGELFF. As DNA, the CDR3 is TGTGCCAGCAGCTTACTAAAATCCACCGGGGAGCTGTTTTTT.

The gene calls are TRBV9 and TRBJ1-5, with TRBD1 identical over 7 bases. The ends lost 7 bases at V and 5 bases at J; junction bases unmatched: 12. Germline assignment: CDR1 SGDLS and CDR2 YYNGEE. The CDR3 sequence is 15 residues long. CDR3 in amino acids: CASGQRDRAHQPQHF. DNA of the CDR3: TGTGCCAGCGGCCAACGAGACAGGGCCCATCAGCCCCAGCATTTT.

The chain uses TRBV20-1 and TRBJ2-3; 7 bases are a match to TRBD1. J lost 1 base, V lost 2 bases, and 3 bases had no gene match. Germline assignment: CDR1 DFQATT and CDR2 SNEGSKA (reference sequence). The CDR3 runs to 14 residues. The CDR3 DNA sequence: TGCAGTGCTAGAACAGGGGTTCGCACAGATACGCAGTATTTT. It codes for CSARTGVRTDTQYF.

In its sample, this clonotype was seen many times. The J gene is TRBJ2-5, the V gene TRBV20-1; 7 bases align to TRBD2. The V gene's germline CDR1 is DFQATT and CDR2 SNEGSKA (reference sequence). The CDR3 loop spans 12 amino acids. CDR3 sequence (DNA): TGCAGCCCTACGGAGCGGGGTGAGACCCAGTACTTC. Its translation: CSPTERGETQYF.

This clonotype has only a few counts. This clone may be a read error of a much larger clone one base away. The chain recombines TRBV20-1 with TRBJ2-5; 9 bases align to TRBD2. The CDR3 runs to 14 residues. CDR1 and CDR2 (germline): DFQATT, SNEGSKA (reference sequence). The CDR3 nucleotides are TGCAGTGCTACCCTAGCGGGGCCTTCCTACGAGCAGTGCTTC. It codes for CSATLAGPSYEQCF.

The sample holds a few counts of this clonotype. The chain employs TRBV7-2 and TRBJ1-5; D is perhaps TRBD1 (6 bases). Germline V gives CDR1 SGHTA, CDR2 FQGNSA. Trimming shortened V by 2 bases and J by 4 bases, and 12 bases separated the two germline ends. This CDR3 spans 15 amino acids. The CDR3 here is CASSLQTGTNQPQHF. The CDR3 DNA reads TGTGCCAGCAGCTTACAGACAGGAACTAATCAGCCCCAGCATTTT.

This clonotype has only a few counts. This chain joins TRBV7-2 and TRBJ1-5; no reliable D call. The V end was cut by 1 base, the J end by 3 bases, with 7 bases between. The CDR3 contains 14 residues. Germline V CDR1 and CDR2: SGHTA, FQGNSA. CDR3 sequence reads: CASSLGQVNQPQHF. In DNA form, the CDR3 reads TGTGCCAGCAGCTTAGGGCAGGTCAATCAGCCCCAGCATTTT. Looking up the rest from reference TRBV7-2 and TRBJ1-5 gives the full variable domain: GAGVSQSPSNKVTEKGKDVELRCDPISGHTALYWYRQSLGQGLEFLIYFQGNSAPDKSGLPSDRFSAERTGGSVSTLTIQRTQQEDSAVYLCASSLGQVNQPQHFGDGTRLSIL.

The genes are TRBV4-3 and TRBJ2-7, with 11 bases lining up with TRBD2. The better agreement between TRBJ2-5 and the DNA end casts doubt on the J call. Germline V gene sequence: CDR1 LGHNA, CDR2 YSLEER. The CDR3 spans 15 residues. CDR3 sequence reads: CASSHGTSGSETQYF. The CDR3 DNA is TGCGCCAGCAGCCACGGGACTAGCGGATCGGAGACCCAGTACTTC.

At least ten counts were recorded for this clonotype. The genes are TRBV4-1 and TRBJ2-5, with a possible D match to TRBD1 (5 bases). Trimming left V 6 bases short and J 2 bases short, with 10 bases between. The germline V gene encodes CDR1 MGHRA and CDR2 YSYEKL. The CDR3 runs to 13 residues. Here the CDR3 DNA reads TGCGCCAGCAGACAGGTTGGACAAGAGACCCAGTACTTC. Its protein is CASRQVGQETQYF.